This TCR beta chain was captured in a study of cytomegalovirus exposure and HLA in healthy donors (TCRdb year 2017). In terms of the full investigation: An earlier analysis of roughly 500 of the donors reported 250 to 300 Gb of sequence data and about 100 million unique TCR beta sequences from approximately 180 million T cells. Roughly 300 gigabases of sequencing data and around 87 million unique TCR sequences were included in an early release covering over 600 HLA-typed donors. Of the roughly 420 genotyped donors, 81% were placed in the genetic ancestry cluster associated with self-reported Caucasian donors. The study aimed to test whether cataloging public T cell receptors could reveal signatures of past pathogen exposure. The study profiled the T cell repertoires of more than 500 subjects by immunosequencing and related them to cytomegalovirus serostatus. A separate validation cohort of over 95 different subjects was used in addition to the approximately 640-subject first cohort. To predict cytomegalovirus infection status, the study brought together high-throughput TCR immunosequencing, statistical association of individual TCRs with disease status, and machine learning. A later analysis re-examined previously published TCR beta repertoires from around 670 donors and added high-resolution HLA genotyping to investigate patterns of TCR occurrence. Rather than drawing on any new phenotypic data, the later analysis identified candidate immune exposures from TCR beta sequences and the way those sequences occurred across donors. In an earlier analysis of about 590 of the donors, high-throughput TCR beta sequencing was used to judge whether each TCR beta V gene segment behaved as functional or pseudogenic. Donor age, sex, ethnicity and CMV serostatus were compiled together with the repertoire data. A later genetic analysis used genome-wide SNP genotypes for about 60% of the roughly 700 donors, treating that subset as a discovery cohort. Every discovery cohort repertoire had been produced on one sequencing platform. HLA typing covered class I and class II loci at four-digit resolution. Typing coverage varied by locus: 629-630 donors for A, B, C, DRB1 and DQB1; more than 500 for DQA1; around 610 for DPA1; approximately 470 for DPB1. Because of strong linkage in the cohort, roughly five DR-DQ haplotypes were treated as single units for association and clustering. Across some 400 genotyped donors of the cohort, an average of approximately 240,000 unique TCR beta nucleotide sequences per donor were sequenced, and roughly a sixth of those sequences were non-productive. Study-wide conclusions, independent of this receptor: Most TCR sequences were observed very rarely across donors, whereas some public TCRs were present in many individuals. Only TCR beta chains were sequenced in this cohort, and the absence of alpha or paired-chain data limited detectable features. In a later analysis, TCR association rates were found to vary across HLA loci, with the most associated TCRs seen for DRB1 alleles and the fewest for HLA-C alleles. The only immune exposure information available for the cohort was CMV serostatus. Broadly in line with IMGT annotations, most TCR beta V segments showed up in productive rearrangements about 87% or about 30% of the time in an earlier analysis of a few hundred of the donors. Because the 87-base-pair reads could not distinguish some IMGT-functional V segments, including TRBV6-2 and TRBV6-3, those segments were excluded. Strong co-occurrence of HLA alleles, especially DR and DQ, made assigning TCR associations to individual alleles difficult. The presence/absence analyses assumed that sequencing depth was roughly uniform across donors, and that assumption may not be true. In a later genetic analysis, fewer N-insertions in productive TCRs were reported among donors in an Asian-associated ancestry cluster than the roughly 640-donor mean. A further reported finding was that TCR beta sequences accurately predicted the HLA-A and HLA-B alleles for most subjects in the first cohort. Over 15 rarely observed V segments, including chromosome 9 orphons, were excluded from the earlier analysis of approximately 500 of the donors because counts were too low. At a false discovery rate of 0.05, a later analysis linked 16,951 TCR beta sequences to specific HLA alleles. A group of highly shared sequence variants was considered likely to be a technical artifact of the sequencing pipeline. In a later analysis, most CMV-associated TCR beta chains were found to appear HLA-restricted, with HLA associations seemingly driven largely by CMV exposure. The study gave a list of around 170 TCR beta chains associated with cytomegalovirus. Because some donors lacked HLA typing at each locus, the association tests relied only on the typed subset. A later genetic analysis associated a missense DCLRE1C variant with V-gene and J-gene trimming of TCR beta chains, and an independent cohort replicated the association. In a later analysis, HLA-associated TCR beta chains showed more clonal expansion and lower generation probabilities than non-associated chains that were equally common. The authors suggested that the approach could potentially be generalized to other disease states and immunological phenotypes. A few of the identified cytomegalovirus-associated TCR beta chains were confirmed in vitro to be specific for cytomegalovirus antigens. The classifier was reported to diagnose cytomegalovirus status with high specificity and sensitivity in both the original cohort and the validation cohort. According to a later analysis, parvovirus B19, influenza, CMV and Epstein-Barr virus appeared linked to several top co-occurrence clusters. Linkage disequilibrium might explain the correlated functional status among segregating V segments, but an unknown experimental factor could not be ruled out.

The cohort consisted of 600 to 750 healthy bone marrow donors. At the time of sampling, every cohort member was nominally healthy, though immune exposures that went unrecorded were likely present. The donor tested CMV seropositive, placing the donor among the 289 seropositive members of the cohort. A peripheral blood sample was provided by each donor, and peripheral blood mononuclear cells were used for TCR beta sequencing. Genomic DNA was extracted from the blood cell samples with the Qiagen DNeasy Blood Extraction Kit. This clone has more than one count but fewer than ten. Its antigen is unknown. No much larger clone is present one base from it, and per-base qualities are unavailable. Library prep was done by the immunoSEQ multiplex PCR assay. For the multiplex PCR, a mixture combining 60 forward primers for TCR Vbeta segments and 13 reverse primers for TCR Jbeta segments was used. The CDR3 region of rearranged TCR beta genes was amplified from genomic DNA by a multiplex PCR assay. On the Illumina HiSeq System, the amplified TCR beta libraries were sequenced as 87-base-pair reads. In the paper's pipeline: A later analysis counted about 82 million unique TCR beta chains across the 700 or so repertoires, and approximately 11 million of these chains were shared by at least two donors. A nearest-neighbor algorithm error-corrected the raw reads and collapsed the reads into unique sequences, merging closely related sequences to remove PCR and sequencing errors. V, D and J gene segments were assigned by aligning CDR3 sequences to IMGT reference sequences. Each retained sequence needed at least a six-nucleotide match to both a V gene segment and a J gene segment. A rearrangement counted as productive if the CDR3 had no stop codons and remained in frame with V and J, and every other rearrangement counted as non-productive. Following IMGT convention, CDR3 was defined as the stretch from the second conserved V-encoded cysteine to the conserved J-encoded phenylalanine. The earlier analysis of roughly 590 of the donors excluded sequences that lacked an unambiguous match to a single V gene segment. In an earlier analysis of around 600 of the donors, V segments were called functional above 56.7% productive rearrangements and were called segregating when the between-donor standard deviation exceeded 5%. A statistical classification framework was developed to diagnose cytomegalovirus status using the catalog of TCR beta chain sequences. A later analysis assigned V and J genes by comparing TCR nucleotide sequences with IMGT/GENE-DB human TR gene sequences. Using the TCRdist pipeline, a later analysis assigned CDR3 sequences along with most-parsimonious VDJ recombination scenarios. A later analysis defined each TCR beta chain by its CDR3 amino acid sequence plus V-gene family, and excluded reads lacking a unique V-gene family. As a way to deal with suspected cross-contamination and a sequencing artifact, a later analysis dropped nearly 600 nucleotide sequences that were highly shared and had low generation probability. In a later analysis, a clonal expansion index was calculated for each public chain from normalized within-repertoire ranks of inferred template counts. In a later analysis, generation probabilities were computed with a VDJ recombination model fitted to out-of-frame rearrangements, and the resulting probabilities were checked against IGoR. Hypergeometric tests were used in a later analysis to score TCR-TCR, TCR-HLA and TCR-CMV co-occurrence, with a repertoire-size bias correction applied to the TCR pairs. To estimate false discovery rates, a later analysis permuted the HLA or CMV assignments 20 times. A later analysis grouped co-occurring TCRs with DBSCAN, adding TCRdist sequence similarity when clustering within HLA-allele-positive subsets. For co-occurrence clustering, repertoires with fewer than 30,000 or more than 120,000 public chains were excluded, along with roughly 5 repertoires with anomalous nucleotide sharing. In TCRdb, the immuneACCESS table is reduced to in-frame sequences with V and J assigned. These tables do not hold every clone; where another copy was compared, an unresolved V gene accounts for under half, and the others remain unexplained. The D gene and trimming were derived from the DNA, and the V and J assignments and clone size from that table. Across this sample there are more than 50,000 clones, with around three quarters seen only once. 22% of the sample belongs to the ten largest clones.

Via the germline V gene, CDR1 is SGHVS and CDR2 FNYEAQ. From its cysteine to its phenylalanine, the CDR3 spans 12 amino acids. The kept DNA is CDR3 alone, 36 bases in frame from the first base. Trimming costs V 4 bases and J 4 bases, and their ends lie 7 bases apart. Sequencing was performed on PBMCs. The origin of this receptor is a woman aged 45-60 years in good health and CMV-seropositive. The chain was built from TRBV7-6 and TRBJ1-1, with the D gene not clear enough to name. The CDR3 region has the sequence CASSSTSTEAFF. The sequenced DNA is TGTGCCAGCAGCTCAACAAGCACTGAAGCTTTCTTT. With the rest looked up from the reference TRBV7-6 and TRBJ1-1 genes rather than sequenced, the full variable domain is GAGVSQSPRYKVTKRGQDVALRCDPISGHVSLYWYRQALGQGPEFLTYFNYEAQQDKSGLPNDRFSAERPEGSISTLTIQRTEQRDSAMYRCASSSTSTEAFFGQGTRLTVV.